This TCR beta chain was captured in a study of T cells in Graves' hyperthyroidism and ophthalmopathy (dated by TCRdb to 2018 to 2020). Background on the whole study: Peripheral blood was collected at initial diagnosis, before any treatment. To identify TCR V-J signatures that set the groups apart, the researchers used a discovery cohort of 100 patients, made up of roughly 45 with Graves' ophthalmopathy and 57 with stable Graves' hyperthyroidism. Prospective prediction of ophthalmopathy was tested in an independent validation cohort consisting of 18 hyperthyroidism patients and some 16 patients who later progressed to ophthalmopathy. The roughly 90 discovery patients were divided at random into training and test sets in a 7:3 ratio. In addition, the study compared T-cell repertoires in thyroid tissue and in blood from roughly 6 Graves' hyperthyroidism patients. Once sampling was done, hyperthyroidism patients were given methimazole at a starting dose of 30 mg daily, whereas ophthalmopathy patients were given high-dose intravenous methylprednisolone. The paper describes TCR Vbeta CDR3 sequencing of some 130 peripheral blood samples, made up of roughly 45 ophthalmopathy patients, 70 to 80 hyperthyroidism patients and some 17 progressor patients.

Ophthalmopathy patients had moderately to severely active disease, with a Clinical Activity Score of 3 or more, a NOSPECS grade of 4 or more, and a disease duration of less than 3 months. The study excluded patients with uncontrolled infections, other autoimmune diseases, pregnancy or lactation. Diagnoses were based on clinical symptoms, serum thyroxine and TRAb, thyroid ultrasound and orbital computed tomography. PBMCs were separated from 10 ml of fresh peripheral blood using Ficoll-Paque density gradient centrifugation. Total RNA was extracted using Trizol reagent, and RNA quality was assessed on an Agilent 2100 Bioanalyzer. On the study overall, not on this receptor specifically: Sample size was not statistically predetermined, and blinding of investigators to group allocation was not performed. In validation, progression to ophthalmopathy was predicted by the model with around 71% sensitivity and 72.22% specificity, a median of 6.5 months before onset. In cross-validation, a model built on a 13 V-J signature told ophthalmopathy apart from stable hyperthyroidism with 85% to 90% sensitivity and around 83% specificity, and in testing the same model reached 80%/75%. Blood samples also contained most of the expanded thyroid clonotypes (frequency above 0.001), which suggests that blood repertoires may reflect thyroid immune responses.

The TCR beta CDR3 regions were amplified from the RNA transcripts. For the first round of RT-PCR on the TCR CDR3, the HTBI primer set was used together with the Qiagen OneStep RT-PCR kit. Libraries were constructed in a second round of multiplex PCR, after which size selection and purification were performed. Libraries were sequenced paired-end with 100 bp reads on an Illumina HiSeq2000. In the paper's pipeline: SOAPnuke was used to process the raw data, removing reads that contained adapters or uncalled bases, had a mean Phred below 15, or lacked an exact match to the constant primer or identifier. High-quality paired reads were merged using COPE v1.2.5, and each unique nucleotide sequence was defined as a clonotype. Clonotypes were aligned to IMGT TRBV, TRBD and TRBJ reference segments using MiTCR v1.1. Analysis was restricted to V-J combinations with a frequency above 0.0001, which covered 99.2% of repertoires. The TCS score was defined as the ratio of F50 (clonal expansion) to E x V (chaos), calculated using BLOSUM62-based TCRdist between CDR3 peptides within each V-J. Welch's t-statistics and random forest reduced some 510 V-J features to about 12, which were used in a naive Bayes classifier (R e1071). The public sequencing data were trimmed at Q25 with fastp and processed into clonotypes with MiXCR by TCRdb, which kept only in-frame beta chains. Rows with a matching CDR3 protein are joined into one entry that keeps the most common DNA and genes. What appears here as the V and J calls and clone size reflects TCRdb's work, not the paper's. In all, the sample holds about 290,000 distinct CDR3 sequences, and roughly 19% of those were seen once. The ten largest clones add up to less than 40% of the sample.

Looking up the germline V gene yields CDR1 SGHTS and CDR2 YDEGEE. The CDR3, from cysteine to phenylalanine, totals 15 residues. Only the CDR3 DNA is retained, 45 bases long and in frame from the first base. V is pared back by 5 bases and J by 1 base, with 12 bases lying between the germline termini. Points on this clonotype: The clone's antigen remains unknown. No base-level quality is on record; no much larger clone is a single base apart.

This clonotype was sampled from a man aged 50 to 59 with Graves' ophthalmopathy. Material: blood. The sequence is built from TRBV5-8 and TRBJ2-2, and perhaps TRBD2 as D gene, on 6 matching bases. The DNA is TGTGCCAGCAGTCCGGGACTTATGAACACCGGGGAGCTGTTTTTT. Its protein is CASSPGLMNTGELFF.